This TCR beta chain was profiled in a study of T cells after yellow fever vaccination. General study results and limits: Weaker, the secondary response had a peak occurring faster, on day 5 versus 15.

In the case of this clonotype: Its specificity is not known.

Universal primer sites and UMIs were introduced during 5'RACE template-switching synthesis of TCR cDNA. TCRdb processed the 5' RACE reads anew with MiXCR; each CDR3 protein has one entry. The table records 29,000 or so distinct CDR3 sequences, about 5% of them present only once. This CDR3 spans 15 amino acids. Looked up from germline, CDR1 is SNHLY and CDR2 is FYNNEI. The V end lost 8 bases, the J end lost 0 bases, and 13 bases lay between the germline ends. This clonotype was sampled from a young man who received the YFV17D yellow fever vaccine. Source: CD8+ T cells sorted from PBMCs, taken 10 days after the yellow fever booster vaccination. The V and J genes are TRBV2 and TRBJ2-2, with D uncertain. The CDR3 region has the DNA TGTGCCAGCTCTAGACTCTCAGCGAACACCGGGGAGCTGTTTTTT. Its translation: CASSRLSANTGELFF. The whole variable domain, filled in from reference TRBV2 and TRBJ2-2, reads EPEVTQTPSHQVTQMGQEVILRCVPISNHLYFYWYRQILGQKVEFLVSFYNNEISEKSEIFDDQFSVERPDGSNFTLKIRSTKLEDSAMYFCASSRLSANTGELFFGEGSRLTVL.